This T cell receptor beta chain is from a study of blood T cell repertoires in COVID-19. Original processing notes: From reference gene primer amplification, estimates of nucleated cell counts were derived. Here immunoSEQ multiplex PCR was the method, and the copy in TCRdb shows in-frame clones only, minus some. V, J and clone size are those of that table, while D and trimming were read from the DNA. Of around 170,000 clones listed, about nine tenths were seen once; the top ten hold about 8.4%. V was pared by 11 bases and J by 8 bases, with 13 bases of the junction left unmatched. The CDR3 has 14 residues. Germline V gene lookup returns CDR1 MDHEN and CDR2 SYDVKM.

Source material: PBMCs or T cells enriched from blood (not recorded which). This TCR came from a woman between 18 and 29 years old who had recovered from COVID-19. The V and J genes are TRBV28 and TRBJ1-2; 11 bases fit TRBD1. CDR3 bases: TGTGCCGGACAAAGGACAGGGGGCCGTGTAGGCTACACCTTC. The encoded protein is CAGQRTGGRVGYTF.